Listed below are T cell receptor beta chains from one sample, sequenced in a study of Graves' ophthalmopathy and Graves' hyperthyroidism. TCRdb ran MiXCR on the multiplex PCR reads and lists one entry per CDR3 protein. The sample consists of about 1.2 million distinct CDR3 sequences, about two fifths of them appearing once. Material: peripheral blood or thyroid tissue (not recorded which). The receptor set was obtained from an adult man with Graves' hyperthyroidism. Each CDR3 is given with its conserved first and last residue. A D gene is named only where the DNA matches it firmly. Clone size is shown for a subset of rows, as once, few, many or a class of expanded clone.

-,TRBV29-1,TRBJ2-5,few,CSGNQETQYF,TGCAGCGGGAACCAAGAGACCCAGTACTTC
-,TRBV11-2,TRBJ1-6,once,CASSSNPSPLHF,TGTGCCAGCAGCTCAAACCCTTCACCCCTCCACTTT
TRBD1,TRBV2,TRBJ2-5,-,CASRGQGGQPQYF,TGTGCCAGTCGAGGACAGGGGGGACAGCCCCAGTACTTC
TRBD1,TRBV3-1,TRBJ2-2,-,CASSPAGQGAGELFF,TGTGCCAGCAGCCCAGCAGGACAGGGTGCCGGGGAGCTGTTTTTT
-,TRBV29-1,TRBJ1-1,-,CSLDQGKGLKAFF,TGCAGCTTAGATCAGGGGAAGGGCCTGAAAGCTTTCTTT
TRBD1,TRBV25-1,TRBJ1-2,-,CASSEPTGGFGGYTF,TGTGCCAGCAGTGAACCGACAGGGGGCTTTGGTGGCTACACCTTC
TRBD2,TRBV25-1,TRBJ2-5,-,CASSVGLAGSGHQETQYF,TGTGCCAGCAGCGTGGGACTAGCGGGGAGCGGGCATCAAGAGACCCAGTACTTC
TRBD2,TRBV29-1,TRBJ2-5,-,CSVGTSGMPAETQYF,TGCAGCGTGGGGACTAGCGGCATGCCAGCGGAGACCCAGTACTTC
-,TRBV20-1,TRBJ1-6,many,CSAIRVVNSPLHF,TGCAGTGCTATCAGGGTTGTTAATTCACCCCTCCACTTT
TRBD1,TRBV12-3/TRBV12-4,TRBJ1-5,few,CASSPGGGGGNQPQHF,TGTGCCAGCAGCCCAGGCGGAGGGGGCGGCAATCAGCCCCAGCATTTT
-,TRBV28,TRBJ1-1,-,CASSLGIREAFF,TGTGCCAGCAGTTTGGGGATACGAGAAGCTTTCTTT
-,TRBV4-3,TRBJ1-2,-,CASSQSWTEKSYGYTF,TGCGCCAGCAGCCAATCGTGGACAGAGAAGAGCTATGGCTACACCTTC
TRBD2,TRBV4-1,TRBJ2-1,-,CASSQLAGNNEQFF,TGTGCCAGCAGCCAACTAGCGGGGAACAATGAGCAGTTCTTC
TRBD1,TRBV7-8,TRBJ1-6,-,CASRSGTGMSPLHF,TGTGCCAGCAGGTCTGGGACAGGGATGTCACCCCTCCACTTT
TRBD1,TRBV9,TRBJ1-6,-,CASSPRTGPNSPLHF,TGTGCCAGCAGCCCTAGGACAGGGCCTAATTCACCCCTCCACTTT
-,TRBV30,TRBJ2-5,few,CAWSVGEETQYF,TGTGCCTGGAGTGTTGGGGAAGAGACCCAGTACTTC
-,TRBV10-3,TRBJ1-5,many,CAISSGASNQPQHF,TGTGCCATCTCTTCAGGGGCTAGCAATCAGCCCCAGCATTTT
TRBD2,TRBV7-9,TRBJ2-2,few,CASTFSRGLAGPNTGELFF,TGTGCCAGCACCTTCTCGAGGGGACTAGCGGGACCAAACACCGGGGAGCTGTTTTTT
-,TRBV15,TRBJ1-6,many,CATSSTFNSPLHF,TGTGCCACCAGCAGCACGTTTAATTCACCCCTCCACTTT
-,TRBV29-1,TRBJ1-4,many,CSVERRSTNEKLFF,TGCAGCGTTGAAAGGCGGTCAACTAATGAAAAACTGTTTTTT
TRBD1,TRBV30,TRBJ2-7,few,CAWLDDRDYEQYF,TGTGCCTGGCTAGACGACAGGGACTACGAGCAGTACTTC
-,TRBV5-1,TRBJ1-5,many,CASSLTGDNQPQHF,TGCGCCAGCAGCTTGACAGGAGACAATCAGCCCCAGCATTTT
TRBD2,TRBV10-2,TRBJ2-5,many,CASSLGLAEQETQYF,TGCGCCAGCTCTTTGGGACTAGCGGAACAAGAGACCCAGTACTTC